Listed below are T cell receptor beta chains from one sample, sequenced in a study of tumor-infiltrating lymphocytes in primary liver carcinoma. Each CDR3 protein is one row after TCRdb ran MiXCR on the multiplex PCR reads. The repertoire holds hundreds of thousands of distinct CDR3 sequences, more than 55% seen once, with more than 8.5% in the top ten. Sequencing was done on a sample of peripheral blood. These receptors all stem from a man between 40 and 49 years old with primary liver carcinoma and hepatitis B virus infection. Each CDR3 is given with its conserved first and last residue. The order of the fields is CDR3 length, V gene, clone size, J gene, D gene, CDR3 protein, CDR3 DNA. A D gene is named only where the DNA matches it firmly. Clone size appears in some rows only: once, few, many, or a class for an expanded clone.

CDR3 length: 17
V gene: TRBV11-2
clone size: NA
J gene: TRBJ2-6
D gene: NA
CDR3 protein: CGSSSTRRGTGGNVLTF
CDR3 DNA: TGTGGCAGCAGCTCGACGAGACGGGGAACTGGGGGCAACGTCCTGACCTTC

CDR3 length: 15
V gene: TRBV6-2/TRBV6-3
clone size: many
J gene: TRBJ2-1
D gene: NA
CDR3 protein: CASRRGAPPSNEQFF
CDR3 DNA: TGTGCCAGCAGGCGAGGGGCGCCGCCTTCTAATGAGCAGTTCTTC

CDR3 length: 14
V gene: TRBV2
clone size: NA
J gene: TRBJ2-7
D gene: NA
CDR3 protein: CASRTGSSSYEQYF
CDR3 DNA: TGTGCCAGCAGGACTGGCAGTAGCTCCTATGAGCAGTACTTC

CDR3 length: 15
V gene: TRBV11-2
clone size: NA
J gene: TRBJ1-5
D gene: TRBD1
CDR3 protein: CASSTDRGPNRPQHF
CDR3 DNA: TGTGCCAGCAGCACCGACAGGGGCCCTAATCGGCCCCAGCATTTT

CDR3 length: 15
V gene: TRBV5-6
clone size: few
J gene: TRBJ2-7
D gene: TRBD2
CDR3 protein: CASSLSLAVSYEQYF
CDR3 DNA: TGTGCCAGCAGCTTGAGCCTAGCGGTTTCCTACGAGCAGTACTTC

CDR3 length: 17
V gene: TRBV5-4
clone size: NA
J gene: TRBJ2-3
D gene: TRBD2
CDR3 protein: CASSVPGTSAGGVTQYF
CDR3 DNA: TGTGCCAGCAGCGTCCCGGGGACTAGCGCTGGGGGGGTTACGCAGTATTTT

CDR3 length: 20
V gene: TRBV5-5
clone size: few
J gene: TRBJ2-7
D gene: TRBD2
CDR3 protein: CASSHEPGTSGRATLNEQYF
CDR3 DNA: TGTGCCAGCAGCCACGAACCCGGGACTAGCGGGAGGGCCACTCTCAACGAGCAGTACTTC

CDR3 length: 13
V gene: TRBV11-3
clone size: NA
J gene: TRBJ1-1
D gene: NA
CDR3 protein: CASSLRLNSEASF
CDR3 DNA: TGTGCCAGCAGCTTACGGTTGAACTCTGAAGCTTCCTTT

CDR3 length: 15
V gene: TRBV6-2/TRBV6-3
clone size: many
J gene: TRBJ1-5
D gene: TRBD1
CDR3 protein: CASSSSGGVGQPQHF
CDR3 DNA: TGTGCCAGCAGTTCATCAGGGGGAGTCGGTCAGCCCCAGCATTTT

CDR3 length: 14
V gene: TRBV10-3
clone size: NA
J gene: TRBJ1-2
D gene: NA
CDR3 protein: CAISPGQDYYGYTF
CDR3 DNA: TGTGCCATCAGCCCGGGGCAGGACTATTATGGCTACACCTTC

CDR3 length: 14
V gene: TRBV7-2
clone size: NA
J gene: TRBJ2-3
D gene: TRBD2
CDR3 protein: CASSLIGGADTQYF
CDR3 DNA: TGTGCCAGCAGCTTAATCGGGGGGGCGGATACGCAGTATTTT

CDR3 length: 16
V gene: TRBV18
clone size: NA
J gene: TRBJ2-7
D gene: NA
CDR3 protein: CASLPPGVRGDREQYF
CDR3 DNA: TGTGCCAGCTTACCACCCGGAGTCAGGGGCGATAGGGAGCAGTACTTC

CDR3 length: 17
V gene: TRBV4-1
clone size: NA
J gene: TRBJ2-1
D gene: TRBD2
CDR3 protein: CASSPLITSGSGNKQFF
CDR3 DNA: TGCGCTAGCAGCCCTCTGATAACTAGCGGGAGCGGAAATAAGCAGTTCTTC

CDR3 length: 12
V gene: TRBV14
clone size: few
J gene: TRBJ2-1
D gene: NA
CDR3 protein: CASSQRVNEQFF
CDR3 DNA: TGTGCCAGCAGCCAGAGGGTCAATGAGCAGTTCTTC

CDR3 length: 14
V gene: TRBV29-1
clone size: NA
J gene: TRBJ2-1
D gene: NA
CDR3 protein: CSGKAGSFYNVQFF
CDR3 DNA: TGCAGCGGGAAAGCAGGAAGCTTCTACAATGTGCAGTTCTTC

CDR3 length: 14
V gene: TRBV6-5
clone size: few
J gene: TRBJ2-2
D gene: NA
CDR3 protein: CASRPYRVPGELFF
CDR3 DNA: TGTGCCAGCAGGCCCTACAGGGTTCCCGGGGAGCTGTTTTTT

CDR3 length: 15
V gene: TRBV12-3/TRBV12-4
clone size: NA
J gene: TRBJ2-2
D gene: TRBD2
CDR3 protein: CVSILSGSGGGELFF
CDR3 DNA: TGTGTCAGCATATTGAGCGGGAGTGGCGGCGGGGAGCTGTTTTTT

CDR3 length: 14
V gene: TRBV4-1
clone size: many
J gene: TRBJ2-7
D gene: TRBD2
CDR3 protein: CASSPPGRVSEQYF
CDR3 DNA: TGCGCCAGCAGCCCCCCCGGGAGGGTGTCCGAGCAGTACTTC

CDR3 length: 13
V gene: TRBV11-1
clone size: NA
J gene: TRBJ1-1
D gene: NA
CDR3 protein: CAGSPELNTEAFF
CDR3 DNA: TGTGCCGGCAGCCCCGAACTGAACACCGAAGCTTTCTTT

CDR3 length: 14
V gene: TRBV29-1
clone size: NA
J gene: TRBJ2-2
D gene: NA
CDR3 protein: CRVLGPGPTGELFF
CDR3 DNA: TGCAGGGTCCTCGGTCCGGGACCCACCGGGGAGCTGTTTTTC

CDR3 length: 14
V gene: TRBV4-1
clone size: NA
J gene: TRBJ2-2
D gene: NA
CDR3 protein: CASSQRLNTGELFF
CDR3 DNA: TGCGCCAGCAGCCAGCGGTTGAACACCGGGGAGCTGTTTTTT

CDR3 length: 14
V gene: TRBV29-1
clone size: many
J gene: TRBJ2-5
D gene: NA
CDR3 protein: CSVEDPAQRETQYF
CDR3 DNA: TGCAGCGTTGAAGATCCCGCGCAGCGAGAGACCCAGTACTTC

CDR3 length: 15
V gene: TRBV6-2/TRBV6-3
clone size: once
J gene: TRBJ1-2
D gene: TRBD1
CDR3 protein: CASSALGTESTGYTF
CDR3 DNA: TGTGCCAGCAGTGCCCTAGGGACAGAGTCTACAGGCTACACCTTC

CDR3 length: 13
V gene: TRBV6-6
clone size: many
J gene: TRBJ1-1
D gene: NA
CDR3 protein: CASNSGMNTEAFF
CDR3 DNA: TGTGCCAGCAATTCAGGCATGAACACTGAAGCTTTCTTT

CDR3 length: 14
V gene: TRBV10-3
clone size: NA
J gene: TRBJ1-1
D gene: NA
CDR3 protein: CAISESLARTGAFF
CDR3 DNA: TGTGCCATCAGTGAGTCGTTAGCACGGACCGGAGCTTTCTTT

CDR3 length: 15
V gene: TRBV11-3
clone size: NA
J gene: TRBJ2-1
D gene: NA
CDR3 protein: CASSLSGRGGDEQFF
CDR3 DNA: TGTGCCAGCAGCCTGTCGGGCAGGGGTGGGGATGAGCAATTCTTC

CDR3 length: 15
V gene: TRBV13
clone size: NA
J gene: TRBJ2-7
D gene: TRBD2
CDR3 protein: CVSSSTSGTVIEQYF
CDR3 DNA: TGTGTCAGCAGCTCGACTAGCGGAACCGTGATCGAGCAGTACTTC

CDR3 length: 13
V gene: TRBV6-6
clone size: many
J gene: TRBJ2-5
D gene: NA
CDR3 protein: CASSYSTIGTQYF
CDR3 DNA: TGTGCCAGCAGTTACTCCACTATAGGGACCCAGTACTTC

CDR3 length: 15
V gene: TRBV5-6
clone size: NA
J gene: TRBJ2-1
D gene: TRBD2
CDR3 protein: CASSSGRARGNEQFF
CDR3 DNA: TGTGCCAGCTCTAGCGGGAGGGCTCGTGGGAATGAGCAGTTCTTC

CDR3 length: 14
V gene: TRBV5-4
clone size: NA
J gene: TRBJ2-5
D gene: NA
CDR3 protein: CASSRGWGQETHYF
CDR3 DNA: TGTGCCAGCAGCCGAGGTTGGGGGCAGGAGACCCATTACTTC

CDR3 length: 13
V gene: TRBV29-1
clone size: few
J gene: TRBJ2-5
D gene: TRBD1
CDR3 protein: CSVFKTGEETQYF
CDR3 DNA: TGCAGCGTTTTTAAGACAGGGGAAGAGACCCAGTACTTC

CDR3 length: 16
V gene: TRBV29-1
clone size: NA
J gene: TRBJ2-1
D gene: TRBD2
CDR3 protein: CSVASGLAGSYNERFF
CDR3 DNA: TGCAGCGTTGCTTCAGGACTAGCGGGATCCTACAATGAGCGGTTCTTC

CDR3 length: 17
V gene: TRBV6-1
clone size: NA
J gene: TRBJ2-7
D gene: TRBD2
CDR3 protein: CASSEGAGGSNVYERYF
CDR3 DNA: TGTGCCAGCAGTGAAGGGGCCGGCGGGAGTAACGTGTACGAGCGGTACTTC

CDR3 length: 15
V gene: TRBV11-1
clone size: NA
J gene: TRBJ2-1
D gene: NA
CDR3 protein: CASSDSFSPYNEQFF
CDR3 DNA: TGTGCCAGCAGCGACTCTTTCTCACCCTACAATGAGCAGTTCTTC

CDR3 length: 14
V gene: TRBV7-8
clone size: NA
J gene: TRBJ2-1
D gene: TRBD2
CDR3 protein: CASTPGGSYNEQFF
CDR3 DNA: TGTGCCAGCACCCCGGGAGGCTCCTACAATGAGCAGTTCTTC

CDR3 length: 15
V gene: TRBV24-1
clone size: NA
J gene: TRBJ1-2
D gene: NA
CDR3 protein: CAASDPGAGPWSYTF
CDR3 DNA: TGTGCCGCCAGTGATCCTGGAGCAGGGCCGTGGAGCTACACCTTC

CDR3 length: 15
V gene: TRBV20-1
clone size: once
J gene: TRBJ1-2
D gene: TRBD1
CDR3 protein: CSAPDRSRSNYGYTF
CDR3 DNA: TGCAGTGCTCCGGACAGGAGCAGGAGTAACTATGGCTACACCTTC

CDR3 length: 15
V gene: TRBV12-5
clone size: NA
J gene: TRBJ2-7
D gene: TRBD1
CDR3 protein: CASAWGQTQYNEQYF
CDR3 DNA: TGTGCTAGTGCCTGGGGACAGACGCAATACAATGAGCAGTACTTC

CDR3 length: 14
V gene: TRBV6-6
clone size: NA
J gene: TRBJ1-3
D gene: NA
CDR3 protein: CASSLNEGGNTIYF
CDR3 DNA: TGTGCCAGCAGTCTAAACGAAGGTGGAAACACCATATATTTT

CDR3 length: 13
V gene: TRBV14
clone size: NA
J gene: TRBJ1-1
D gene: NA
CDR3 protein: CASSLGPNTVAFF
CDR3 DNA: TGTGCCAGCAGCCTTGGGCCGAACACTGTAGCTTTCTTT

CDR3 length: 12
V gene: TRBV12-3/TRBV12-4
clone size: NA
J gene: TRBJ1-5
D gene: NA
CDR3 protein: CASNLMDQPQHF
CDR3 DNA: TGTGCCAGCAACTTAATGGATCAGCCCCAGCATTTT

CDR3 length: 14
V gene: TRBV5-4
clone size: few
J gene: TRBJ2-7
D gene: NA
CDR3 protein: CASSPGKENYEQYF
CDR3 DNA: TGTGCCAGCAGTCCTGGGAAGGAAAACTACGAGCAGTACTTC

CDR3 length: 15
V gene: TRBV10-2
clone size: NA
J gene: TRBJ1-6
D gene: NA
CDR3 protein: CASRPLEGRVSPLHF
CDR3 DNA: TGCGCCAGCAGGCCGTTGGAGGGGAGAGTTTCACCCCTCCACTTT

CDR3 length: 16
V gene: TRBV6-5
clone size: many
J gene: TRBJ2-5
D gene: TRBD1
CDR3 protein: CASRPQLAGGGETQYF
CDR3 DNA: TGTGCCAGCAGGCCCCAGCTCGCAGGGGGCGGGGAGACCCAGTACTTC

CDR3 length: 17
V gene: TRBV29-1
clone size: NA
J gene: TRBJ2-1
D gene: TRBD1
CDR3 protein: CSVHSALLDRTYDEQFF
CDR3 DNA: TGCAGCGTCCACTCCGCCCTCCTGGACAGGACTTACGATGAGCAGTTCTTC

CDR3 length: 15
V gene: TRBV6-5
clone size: few
J gene: TRBJ1-2
D gene: TRBD1
CDR3 protein: CASSYGTGTWMGYTF
CDR3 DNA: TGTGCCAGCAGTTACGGGACAGGGACTTGGATGGGCTACACCTTC

CDR3 length: 13
V gene: TRBV11-2
clone size: NA
J gene: TRBJ1-1
D gene: NA
CDR3 protein: CASSTSGWTEASF
CDR3 DNA: TGTGCCAGCAGCACTAGCGGGTGGACTGAAGCTTCCTTT

CDR3 length: 15
V gene: TRBV30
clone size: NA
J gene: TRBJ2-3
D gene: TRBD2
CDR3 protein: CAWDSGSLITDTQYF
CDR3 DNA: TGTGCCTGGGATAGCGGGAGTTTGATCACAGATACGCAGTATTTT

CDR3 length: 15
V gene: TRBV5-1
clone size: NA
J gene: TRBJ1-2
D gene: NA
CDR3 protein: CASSLMAGPEAGYTF
CDR3 DNA: TGCGCCAGCAGCTTGATGGCCGGGCCTGAAGCAGGCTACACCTTC

CDR3 length: 13
V gene: TRBV5-8
clone size: NA
J gene: TRBJ2-7
D gene: TRBD2
CDR3 protein: CASIGTSGYEQYF
CDR3 DNA: TGTGCCAGCATCGGGACTAGCGGCTACGAGCAGTACTTC

CDR3 length: 16
V gene: TRBV6-6
clone size: few
J gene: TRBJ2-2
D gene: TRBD2
CDR3 protein: CASNSSGSGGFGELFF
CDR3 DNA: TGTGCCAGCAACTCTAGCGGGAGCGGGGGGTTCGGGGAGCTGTTTTTT

CDR3 length: 10
V gene: TRBV7-9
clone size: few
J gene: TRBJ2-5
D gene: NA
CDR3 protein: CASSSGAQYF
CDR3 DNA: TGTGCCAGCAGCTCTGGAGCCCAGTACTTC

CDR3 length: 12
V gene: TRBV6-6
clone size: NA
J gene: TRBJ2-1
D gene: NA
CDR3 protein: CASSYSLGSQPF
CDR3 DNA: TGTGCCAGCAGTTACTCTCTCGGGAGCCAGCCCTTC

CDR3 length: 18
V gene: TRBV2
clone size: NA
J gene: TRBJ2-6
D gene: NA
CDR3 protein: CASRMRSITSSGTNVLTF
CDR3 DNA: TGTGCCAGCAGAATGAGGAGTATCACCAGCTCTGGGACCAATGTCCTGACTTTC

CDR3 length: 16
V gene: TRBV6-1
clone size: NA
J gene: TRBJ2-4
D gene: NA
CDR3 protein: CTSSEEGGLAKNIQYF
CDR3 DNA: TGTACCAGCAGTGAAGAGGGGGGCCTAGCCAAAAACATCCAGTACTTC